Included here is one TCR beta chain sequence, with context. This specimen comes from a study of blood T cell repertoires in COVID-19. Study overall: The origin of the acute and convalescent COVID-19 samples was the United States, Italy and Spain. T cells, B-cell-depleted T cells, or PBMCs provided the cDNA or gDNA that served as material.

This CDR3 spans 14 amino acids. V lost 1 base and J lost 2, with 9 bases in between. CDR1 and CDR2 from the germline V gene are SGHTA and FQGNSA. Original handling: By means of reference gene primer amplification, nucleated cell counts were estimated. The table came from immunoSEQ multiplex PCR; TCRdb's copy has only in-frame clones and leaves some out. For V, J and clone size, that table is used; D and trimming come from the DNA. The data show some 130,000 clones, about 85% seen once. The chain links TRBV7-2 to TRBJ2-7, with D maybe TRBD2 (5 bases). This clonotype was obtained from an elderly man with acute or convalescent COVID-19. Sequencing used peripheral blood. DNA for the CDR3: TGTGCCAGCAGCTTAGGGTCGGGAACCTACGAGCAGTACTTC. As protein: CASSLGSGTYEQYF.